This T cell receptor (beta chain) was sequenced for a study of cytomegalovirus exposure and HLA in healthy donors. Study-level points and caveats: The listing of 150 or so TCR beta chains classed them as cytomegalovirus-associated. Per published reports, the classifier diagnosed cytomegalovirus status with high specificity and sensitivity. CMV antigen specificity was confirmed in vitro for three CMV-associated chains. First-cohort TCR clusters were later found to tend to co-occur in the roughly 110 validation repertoires.

This clone has more than one count but fewer than ten. The antigen is not known. This CDR3 spans 17 amino acids. Germline CDR1 and CDR2: SGDLS and YYNGEE. Losses at the gene ends were 0 bases for V and 4 bases for J; bases not matched to a gene: 5. The table came from immunoSEQ multiplex PCR; TCRdb's copy has only in-frame clones and leaves some out. The table lists 150,000 to 200,000 clones, just under 90% of them singletons, with approximately 1.5% in the top ten. This clonotype was obtained from a woman aged 25 to 39 in good health and CMV-seronegative. The chain couples TRBV9 to TRBJ1-3; 12 bases fit TRBD1. The sequenced sample was PBMCs. CDR3 DNA: TGTGCCAGCAGCGTAGGGGACAGGGGGCATTCAGGAAACACCATATATTTT. It encodes CASSVGDRGHSGNTIYF.